This entry lists 27 T cell receptor beta chains sequenced from one sample in a study of beta chain features in type 1 diabetes. General study points: Significant though moderate, a shortening of TCRB CDR3s appeared in all four CD4+ subsets of Type 1 diabetes patients.

The study reverse transcribed the entire isolated RNA, so it sequenced expressed TCRB transcripts. The assay was immunoSEQ multiplex PCR, and TCRdb's table has in-frame clones only and misses some. The repertoire includes 500,000 to 650,000 clones, around 12% of them detected once, and more than 0.1% sits in the top ten. Their antigen targets remain unknown. Material: naive CD4+ T cells from blood. These receptors were obtained from a man under 40 with type 1 diabetes.

CDR3 in DNA: TGTGCCAGCGGACCACGCGGGGACCCCTACGAGCAGTACTTC. Its translation: CASGPRGDPYEQYF. This rearrangement joins TRBV7-2 to TRBJ2-7; a possible D gene is TRBD2 (6 bases). V was cut by 8 bases and J by 2 bases, with 16 bases left in between. This CDR3 has 14 residues. Germline CDR1 is SGHTA and CDR2 is FQGNSA.

V gene TRBV10-3 combines with J gene TRBJ2-1; a weak D match, TRBD1 (6 bases). The germline gives CDR1 ENHRY, CDR2 SYGVKD. V was pared by 6 bases and J by 0 bases, with 15 bases between. CDR3 length: 16 amino acids. For the CDR3, the DNA is TGTGCCATCAGCCTATCTCAGGGGAGCTCCTACAATGAGCAGTTCTTC. Protein: CAISLSQGSSYNEQFF.

Regarding this clone: Other DNA sequences of this sample code for an identical CDR3. This chain connects TRBV9 to TRBJ1-5, with TRBD1 matching 7 bases. The V gene end was trimmed by 2 bases and the J gene end by 2 bases; junction bases not matched to a gene: 4. The CDR3 is 15 residues long. The germline CDR1 and CDR2 sequences are SGDLS and YYNGEE. The CDR3 region is CASSVGQGGNQPQHF. The CDR3 nucleotides read TGTGCCAGCAGCGTTGGGCAGGGGGGCAATCAGCCCCAGCATTTT.

V and J are TRBV28 and TRBJ2-1; 9 bases map to TRBD1. The CDR3 spans 14 residues. Unmatched junction bases numbered 7, after V lost 9 bases and J lost 4 bases. Germline loops: CDR1 MDHEN, CDR2 SYDVKM. In nucleotides, the CDR3 is TGTGCCAGTCTTCCGGGACAGGGTTACAATGAGCAGTTCTTC. It codes for CASLPGQGYNEQFF.

This clone has just a few counts. The chain links TRBV19 to TRBJ2-1; 7 bases are shared with TRBD1. The CDR3 has 13 residues. The ends lost 8 bases at V and 8 bases at J; junction bases unmatched: 9. Germline V gives CDR1 LNHDA, CDR2 SQIVND (reference sequence). The CDR3 coding sequence is TGTGCCAGTCGGGACAGCCAGGTGGATGAGCAGTTCTTC. Translating gives CASRDSQVDEQFF. The full variable domain, rest sourced from reference TRBV19 and TRBJ2-1, is DGGITQSPKYLFRKEGQNVTLSCEQNLNHDAMYWYRQDPGQGLRLIYYSQIVNDFQKGDIAEGYSVSREKKESFPLTVTSAQKNPTAFYLCASRDSQVDEQFFGPGTRLTVL.

This rearrangement joins TRBV5-1 to TRBJ2-7; 9 bases are shared with TRBD2. There are 14 residues in the CDR3. Germline V gene data show CDR1 as SGHRS and CDR2 as YFSETQ. V trimming: 4 bases; J trimming: 7 bases; junction bases outside the gene matches: 9. The CDR3 coding sequence is TGCGCCAGCAGCCAGGGACTAGCATCCGGGGAGCAGTACTTC. Its protein product is CASSQGLASGEQYF.

A few counts support this clone. Other nucleotide sequences in the sample specify the same CDR3. The rearrangement joins TRBV7-9 to TRBJ2-3, with D possibly TRBD2 on 5 matching bases. Germline CDR1 reads SEHNR; CDR2 reads FQNEAQ (reference sequence). The CDR3 consists of 14 residues. With 1 base removed from V and 2 bases from J, the gap between germline ends came to 7 bases. CDR3 loop: CASSLGTLTDTQYF. The CDR3 DNA sequence: TGTGCCAGCAGCTTAGGGACTCTCACAGATACGCAGTATTTT.

V is TRBV9 and J is TRBJ2-1; no clear D gene. The germline CDR1 and CDR2 sequences are SGDLS and YYNGEE. V gave up 3 bases and J gave up 1 base, with 8 bases separating them. CDR3 length equals 14 residues. CDR3 coding DNA: TGTGCCAGCAGCGCCTCCGGTTCCTACAATGAGCAGTTCTTC. Its translation: CASSASGSYNEQFF. Based on the CDR3 plus reference TRBV9 and TRBJ2-1, the full variable domain is DSGVTQTPKHLITATGQRVTLRCSPRSGDLSVYWYQQSLDQGLQFLIQYYNGEERAKGNILERFSAQQFPDLHSELNLSSLELGDSALYFCASSASGSYNEQFFGPGTRLTVL.

This clone was recorded a few times. The V and J genes are TRBV30 and TRBJ1-3; D ambiguous. V dropped 4 bases and J dropped 0 bases, with 13 bases sitting between them. CDR3 size: 15 residues. CDR1 is GTSNPN, CDR2 SVGIG, per germline (reference sequence). The CDR3 is CAWIRRENSGNTIYF. DNA of the CDR3: TGTGCCTGGATTAGACGGGAGAACTCTGGAAACACCATATATTTT.

The table lists this clone with a few counts. J is TRBJ2-3 and V is TRBV2, with 7 bases aligning to TRBD2. The CDR3 length is 16 residues. V trimming: 5 bases; J trimming: 1 base; junction bases outside the gene matches: 9. Germline CDR1 SNHLY, CDR2 FYNNEI. CDR3 sequence (DNA): TGTGCCAGCAGTTATGTCCAGCGGGGTGGCACAGATACGCAGTATTTT. Residues: CASSYVQRGGTDTQYF.

CDR3: CASSAFTGTGETQYF. CDR3 nucleotide sequence: TGTGCCAGCAGCGCCTTTACCGGGACGGGAGAGACCCAGTACTTC. V usage is TRBV7-8 and J usage is TRBJ2-5; D may match TRBD1 or TRBD2 (5 bases each). Germline V CDR1 and CDR2: SGHVS, FQNEAQ. The CDR3 length is 15 residues. Trimming removed 5 bases from V and 4 bases from J, with 17 bases in between. Looking up the rest from reference TRBV7-8 and TRBJ2-5 gives the full variable domain: GAGVSQSPRYKVAKRGQDVALRCDPISGHVSLFWYQQALGQGPEFLTYFQNEAQLDKSGLPSDRFFAERPEGSVSTLKIQRTQQEDSAVYLCASSAFTGTGETQYFGPGTRLLVL.

The table lists this clone with a few counts. The chain couples TRBV19 to TRBJ1-2; D is uncertain. This CDR3 region has 12 residues. Per the germline V gene, CDR1 is LNHDA and CDR2 is SQIVND (reference sequence). The ends were cut back, 5 bases at V and 7 bases at J, with 11 bases in the middle. The CDR3 DNA follows: TGTGCCAGTAGTGATCTGCTTCGTGGCTACACCTTC. Residues: CASSDLLRGYTF.

V usage is TRBV10-3 and J usage is TRBJ2-3; possible D gene TRBD2, 5 bases. This CDR3 has 15 amino acids. Trimming took off 4 bases at V and 0 bases at J, with 11 bases between the two ends. Germline CDR1 is ENHRY and CDR2 is SYGVKD. As DNA, the CDR3 is TGTGCCATCAGTGCGGGGAGCGTAAGCACAGATACGCAGTATTTT. Its protein product is CAISAGSVSTDTQYF.

The chain carries TRBV4-2 and TRBJ1-2; TRBD1 agrees at 10 bases. This CDR3 region has 17 residues. The J segment lost 5 bases and the V segment lost 0 bases, leaving 9 bases of the junction unmatched. Germline CDR1 and CDR2: LGHNA and YNFKEQ. CDR3 amino acids: CASSQDLRDRGDYGYTF. CDR3 bases: TGTGCCAGCAGCCAAGATTTGAGGGACAGGGGAGATTATGGCTACACCTTC.

This clone showed up just a few times. The chain links TRBV7-2 to TRBJ2-1; TRBD1 matches at 8 bases. Germline V gene lookup returns CDR1 SGHTA and CDR2 FQGNSA. After removal of 4 bases from V and 9 bases from J, the junction contained 8 bases not matched to a gene. CDR3 length equals 14 residues. As DNA, the CDR3 is TGTGCCAGCAGCTCCGGCCGACAGGGGCCTGAGCAGTTCTTC. As protein: CASSSGRQGPEQFF.

The V and J genes are TRBV7-9 and TRBJ2-5; D ambiguous. This CDR3 is built from 13 residues. Germline V gene sequence: CDR1 SEHNR, CDR2 FQNEAQ (reference sequence). Between the trimmed V and J ends, which lost 5 bases and 3 bases, there was a span of 10 bases. The CDR3 reads CASSPTYKETQYF. As DNA, the CDR3 is TGTGCCAGCAGCCCCACCTATAAAGAGACCCAGTACTTC.

This clone has only a few counts. The V gene is TRBV19, the J gene TRBJ1-5, with 7 bases lining up with TRBD1. The CDR3 contains 15 residues. The junction had 4 bases not matched to a gene; V was cut back by 4 bases and J by 1 base. CDR1 is LNHDA and CDR2 is SQIVND in the germline V gene (reference sequence). CDR3 nucleotides: TGTGCCAGTAGTAGCGGACAGGCAAGCAATCAGCCCCAGCATTTT. Amino acids: CASSSGQASNQPQHF.

The V and J genes are TRBV7-2 and TRBJ2-1; TRBD2 matches at 12 bases. CDR1 SGHTA and CDR2 FQGNSA come from the germline V gene. The junction had 3 bases not matched to a gene; V was cut back by 6 bases and J by 6 bases. The CDR3 is 14 residues long. The CDR3 region has the DNA TGTGCCAGCAGATGGACTAGCGGGGCCAATGAGCAGTTCTTC. It specifies CASRWTSGANEQFF. Filled out from reference TRBV7-2 and TRBJ2-1, the complete variable domain reads GAGVSQSPSNKVTEKGKDVELRCDPISGHTALYWYRQSLGQGLEFLIYFQGNSAPDKSGLPSDRFSAERTGGSVSTLTIQRTQQEDSAVYLCASRWTSGANEQFFGPGTRLTVL.

This clone came up a few times. This chain joins TRBV25-1 and TRBJ2-5; TRBD1 matches 7 bases. Matching the DNA end better, TRBJ2-7 makes the J call doubtful. CDR1 MGHDK and CDR2 SYGVNS come from the germline V gene. The CDR3 consists of 12 residues. The CDR3, as DNA: TGTGCCAGCAGGGACAGGAGCTACGAGCAGTACTTC. As protein: CASRDRSYEQYF.

This clone was counted between two and nine times. This chain links TRBV27 with TRBJ1-1, with 8 bases that match TRBD1. Germline lookup yields CDR1 MNHEY and CDR2 SMNVEV (reference sequence). CDR3 size: 15 residues. The ends lost 5 bases at V and 4 bases at J; junction bases unmatched: 9. CDR3 nucleotides: TGTGCCAGCAGTAGCAGACAGGGGTGGGGCACTGAAGCTTTCTTT. This sequence encodes CASSSRQGWGTEAFF.

The chain employs TRBV6-1 and TRBJ2-7, with TRBD1 identical over 11 bases. The CDR3 has 14 residues. The germline CDR1 and CDR2 sequences are MNHNS and SASEGT. V was clipped by 3 bases and J by 6 bases; unmatched bases: 4. CDR3 nucleotide sequence: TGTGCCAGCAGTGAGGGGACAGGGGGAGGCGAGCAGTACTTC. Protein: CASSEGTGGGEQYF.

This sequence joins TRBV5-1 and TRBJ2-2; D not resolved. CDR3 length: 14 amino acids. V was cut by 4 bases and J by 0 bases, with 7 bases left in between. The V gene's germline CDR1 is SGHRS and CDR2 YFSETQ. The CDR3 DNA reads TGCGCCAGCAGCAATACAGCGAACACCGGGGAGCTGTTTTTT. Its protein is CASSNTANTGELFF.

This clone was counted between two and nine times. One end of the junction varies from germline; a read error may be responsible. J is TRBJ2-2 and V is TRBV5-1; the D gene is possibly TRBD1 (6 bases). Germline-derived CDR1 and CDR2 are SGHRS and YFSETQ. The CDR3 has 15 amino acids. CDR3 in amino acids: CASSLGQATTEELFF. The CDR3 DNA reads TGCGCCAGCAGCTTGGGACAGGCTACGACCGAGGAGCTGTTTTTT.

The chain recombines TRBV18 with TRBJ2-7, with D possibly matching TRBD1 (5 bases). The germline V gene has CDR1 KGHSH and CDR2 LQKENI. This CDR3 comprises 15 residues. Trimming removed 3 bases from V and 0 bases from J, with 12 bases in between. The DNA for the CDR3 is TGTGCCAGCTCACCCGAGGCAGGGCGCTCCTACGAGCAGTACTTC. This encodes CASSPEAGRSYEQYF.

This clone has a handful of counts. The chain joins TRBV4-3 to TRBJ1-4, with D perhaps TRBD1 (5 bases). The CDR3 contains 16 residues. Germline V CDR1 and CDR2: LGHNA, YSLEER. Trimming took 0 bases from V and 0 from J, leaving 8 bases between them. CDR3 in DNA: TGCGCCAGCAGCCAAGACCCACAGGCAACTAATGAAAAACTGTTTTTT. It yields the protein CASSQDPQATNEKLFF.

The genes are TRBV7-3 and TRBJ2-7, with 7 nucleotides matching TRBD1. The CDR3 totals 13 residues. CDR1 is SGHTA, CDR2 FQGTGA, per germline. V shed 4 bases, J shed 6 bases, and the junction held 6 bases outside the gene matches. CDR3 DNA: TGTGCCAGCAGCTCCGACAGGGAAGGCGAGCAGTACTTC. Translated, it gives CASSSDREGEQYF.

This clone was counted between two and nine times. V and J are TRBV28 and TRBJ1-5, with D maybe TRBD1 (6 bases). This CDR3 spans 13 amino acids. Germline assignment: CDR1 MDHEN and CDR2 SYDVKM. Trimming took off 7 bases at V and 5 bases at J, with 12 bases between the two ends. The CDR3 protein is CASMVQGYQPQHF. DNA of the CDR3: TGTGCCAGCATGGTACAGGGTTATCAGCCCCAGCATTTT.